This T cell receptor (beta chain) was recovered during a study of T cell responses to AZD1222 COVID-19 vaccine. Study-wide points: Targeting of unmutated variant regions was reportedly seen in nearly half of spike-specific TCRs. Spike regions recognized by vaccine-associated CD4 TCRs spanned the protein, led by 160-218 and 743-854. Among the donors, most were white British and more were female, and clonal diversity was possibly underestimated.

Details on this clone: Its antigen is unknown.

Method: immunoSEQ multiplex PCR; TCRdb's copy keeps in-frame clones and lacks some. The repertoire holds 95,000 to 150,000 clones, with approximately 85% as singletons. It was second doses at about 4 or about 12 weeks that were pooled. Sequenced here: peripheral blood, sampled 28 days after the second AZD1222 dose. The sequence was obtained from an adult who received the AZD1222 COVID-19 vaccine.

CDR3 protein: CASSVGRGSGGSSTDTQYF. The CDR3 DNA follows: TGTGCCAGCAGCGTAGGCAGAGGGAGCGGGGGGTCGAGCACAGATACGCAGTATTTT. The rearrangement links TRBV9 to TRBJ2-3; 9 bases line up with TRBD2. Trimming at V came to 0 bases and at J to 0 bases, leaving 11 bases not matched to a gene. The germline CDR1 and CDR2 sequences are SGDLS and YYNGEE. This CDR3 is built from 19 residues.